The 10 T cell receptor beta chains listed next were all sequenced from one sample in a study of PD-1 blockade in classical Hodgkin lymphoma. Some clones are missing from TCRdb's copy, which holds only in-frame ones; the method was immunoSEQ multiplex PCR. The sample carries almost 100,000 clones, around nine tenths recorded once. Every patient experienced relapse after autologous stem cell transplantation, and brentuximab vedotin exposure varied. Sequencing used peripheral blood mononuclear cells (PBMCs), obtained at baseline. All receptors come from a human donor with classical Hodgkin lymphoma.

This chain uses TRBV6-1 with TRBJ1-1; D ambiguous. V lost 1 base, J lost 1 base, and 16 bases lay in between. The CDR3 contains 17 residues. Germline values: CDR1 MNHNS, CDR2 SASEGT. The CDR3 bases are TGTGCCAGCAGTGAAGGCTTTGCTTGGGAGTCGAACACTGAAGCTTTCTTT. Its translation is CASSEGFAWESNTEAFF.

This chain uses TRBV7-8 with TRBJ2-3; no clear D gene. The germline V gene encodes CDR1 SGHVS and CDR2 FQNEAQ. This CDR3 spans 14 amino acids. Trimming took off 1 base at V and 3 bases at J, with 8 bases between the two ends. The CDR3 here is CASSLGWRTDTQYF. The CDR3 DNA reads TGTGCCAGCAGCTTAGGTTGGAGAACAGATACGCAGTATTTT.

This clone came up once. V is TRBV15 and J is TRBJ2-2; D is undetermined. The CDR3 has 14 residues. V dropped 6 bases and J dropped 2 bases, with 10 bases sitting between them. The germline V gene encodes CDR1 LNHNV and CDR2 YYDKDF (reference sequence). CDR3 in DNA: TGTGCCACCAGGTCGGTATCCAACACCGGGGAGCTGTTTTTT. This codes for CATRSVSNTGELFF.

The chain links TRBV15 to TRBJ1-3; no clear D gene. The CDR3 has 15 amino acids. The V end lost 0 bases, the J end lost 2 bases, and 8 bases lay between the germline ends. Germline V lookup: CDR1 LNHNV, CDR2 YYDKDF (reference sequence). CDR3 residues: CATSREARAGNTIYF. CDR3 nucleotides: TGTGCCACCAGCAGAGAGGCTCGGGCTGGAAACACCATATATTTT.

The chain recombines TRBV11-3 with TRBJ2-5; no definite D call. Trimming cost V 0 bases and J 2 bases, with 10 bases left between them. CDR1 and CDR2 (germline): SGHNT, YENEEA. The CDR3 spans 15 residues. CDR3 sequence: CASSLDGGLQETQYF. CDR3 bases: TGTGCCAGCAGCTTAGACGGCGGCCTACAAGAGACCCAGTACTTC.

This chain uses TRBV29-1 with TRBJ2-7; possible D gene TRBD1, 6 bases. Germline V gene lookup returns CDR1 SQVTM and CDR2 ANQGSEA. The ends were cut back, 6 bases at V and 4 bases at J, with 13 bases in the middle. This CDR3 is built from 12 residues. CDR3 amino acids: CSVRAGAYEQYF. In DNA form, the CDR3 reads TGCAGCGTACGGGCAGGGGCATACGAGCAGTACTTC.

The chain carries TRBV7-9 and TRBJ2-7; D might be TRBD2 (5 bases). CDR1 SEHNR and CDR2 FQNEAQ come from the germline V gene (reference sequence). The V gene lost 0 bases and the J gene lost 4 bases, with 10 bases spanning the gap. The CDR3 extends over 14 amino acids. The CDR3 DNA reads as TGTGCCAGCAGCTTAGCAGGCCGCGGGTACGAGCAGTACTTC. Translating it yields CASSLAGRGYEQYF.

CDR3 DNA: TGTGCCAGCAGCTTAGCTGGACTAGCCCAAGAGACCCAGTACTTC. It yields the protein CASSLAGLAQETQYF. The genes are TRBV7-9 and TRBJ2-5; 8 positions match TRBD2. The CDR3 runs to 15 residues. CDR1 and CDR2 from the germline V gene are SEHNR and FQNEAQ (reference sequence). V trimming: 0 bases; J trimming: 1 base; junction bases outside the gene matches: 1.

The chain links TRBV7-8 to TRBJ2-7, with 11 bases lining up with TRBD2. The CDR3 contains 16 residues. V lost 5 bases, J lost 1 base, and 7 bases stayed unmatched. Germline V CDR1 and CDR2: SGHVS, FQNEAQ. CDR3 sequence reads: CASSQNPSGRSYEQYF. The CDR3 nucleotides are TGTGCCAGCAGCCAAAATCCTAGCGGGAGGTCCTACGAGCAGTACTTC.

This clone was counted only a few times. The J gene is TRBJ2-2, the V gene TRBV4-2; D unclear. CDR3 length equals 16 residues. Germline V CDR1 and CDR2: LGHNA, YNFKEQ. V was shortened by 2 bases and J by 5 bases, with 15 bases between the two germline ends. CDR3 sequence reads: CASSQRAPTQTGELFF. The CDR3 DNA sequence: TGTGCCAGCAGCCAACGGGCCCCCACTCAAACCGGGGAGCTGTTTTTT.